The rows below give T cell receptor beta chains drawn from one sample of a study of Graves' ophthalmopathy and Graves' hyperthyroidism. TCRdb re-called the multiplex PCR reads through MiXCR, storing one row per CDR3 protein. This sample has more than 300,000 distinct CDR3 sequences, with about a sixth found just once. Source material: peripheral blood. The receptors stem from an adult woman with stable Graves' hyperthyroidism. Both conserved end residues are part of each CDR3. A D gene is named only where the DNA matches it firmly. A row's size may be missing; if present it is once, few, many or a size class.

size	D	J	V	DNA	CDR3
many	NA	TRBJ2-7	TRBV6-5	TGTGCCAGCAGTTACTCGACAGGTACCCACGAGCAGTACTTC	CASSYSTGTHEQYF
NA	NA	TRBJ1-5	TRBV28	TGTGCCAGCAGTTTAGGCCAGGGGTTGGGTCAGCCCCAGCATTTT	CASSLGQGLGQPQHF
many	TRBD2	TRBJ2-7	TRBV19	TGTGCCACCGCCACTAGCGGTTCCTACGAGCAGTACTTC	CATATSGSYEQYF
few	NA	TRBJ1-5	TRBV27	TGTGCCAGCAGTTTGGGTGGGTTTCGTGAGCCCCAGCATTTT	CASSLGGFREPQHF
many	NA	TRBJ2-3	TRBV11-3	TGTGCCAGCAGCTTGCTGTGCGGCACAGATACGCAGTATTTT	CASSLLCGTDTQYF
many	NA	TRBJ1-1	TRBV20-1	TGCAGTGCGCGGGGACGGGCCGAGGGTGAAGCTTTCTTT	CSARGRAEGEAFF
many	NA	TRBJ2-5	TRBV4-3	TGCGCCAGCAGCCAAGGAGGGCAGGGAAGGTACCAAGAGACCCAGTACTTC	CASSQGGQGRYQETQYF
many	NA	TRBJ1-1	TRBV29-1	TGCAGCGTTGAGCAGGCGGATAGCAACACTGAAGCTTTCTTT	CSVEQADSNTEAFF
many	NA	TRBJ1-6	TRBV7-9	TGTGCCAGCAGGGAAGGCGCATCACCCCTCCACTTT	CASREGASPLHF
many	TRBD2	TRBJ2-7	TRBV11-2	TGTGCCAGCAGCTCGGATATAGCGGGGACCGTCTACGAGCAGTACTTC	CASSSDIAGTVYEQYF